This T cell receptor beta chain derives from a study of blood T cell repertoires in COVID-19. Study overall: Acute and convalescent COVID-19 specimens originated in the United States, Italy and Spain. PBMCs, B-cell-depleted T cells, or T cells provided the cDNA or gDNA that made up the material.

The CDR3 spans 14 residues. Per the germline V gene, CDR1 is SGHRS and CDR2 is YFSETQ. V lost 3 bases to trimming and J lost 6 bases; unmatched junction nucleotides: 4. Original analysis: Amplification with reference gene primers provided the estimates of nucleated cell counts. Sequenced by immunoSEQ multiplex PCR; TCRdb stores in-frame clones only, minus some. V, J and clone size reflect that table, while D and trimming were determined from the DNA. The sample includes about 340,000 clones, around 83% of them seen just once. The sequencing sample was made of peripheral blood. The receptor was derived from a man aged 25-45 years with active or convalescent COVID-19. The J gene is TRBJ2-3, the V gene TRBV5-1; 10 nucleotides match TRBD2. CDR3 DNA: TGCGCCAGCAGCTCCTCTAGCGGGGGTGATACGCAGTATTTT. Translated: CASSSSSGGDTQYF.